A selection of T cell receptor beta chains follows, all from one sample in a study of T and B cells in COVID-19 patients. Each CDR3 protein is one row after TCRdb ran MiXCR on the multiplex PCR reads. The data hold approximately 4,000 distinct CDR3 sequences, with roughly 20% observed a single time. The source material was blood. The receptors stem from a human donor with active COVID-19. CDR3s include the opening cysteine and the closing phenylalanine or tryptophan. The order of the fields is D gene, V gene, clone size, J gene, CDR3 protein, CDR3 DNA. D genes are given only for firm matches. Clone sizes are given selectively: once, few, many, or a class where the clone is expanded.

NA,TRBV29-1,NA,TRBJ2-2,CSGGRNTGELFF,TGCAGCGGGGGACGGAACACCGGGGAGCTGTTTTTT
TRBD1,TRBV6-5,medium-sized,TRBJ1-2,CASSYPRQGNYGYTF,TGTGCCAGCAGTTACCCTAGACAGGGTAACTATGGCTACACCTTC
NA,TRBV29-1,NA,TRBJ2-7,CSVDGQQSKLTYEQYF,TGCAGCGTTGACGGACAGCAGTCGAAACTTACCTACGAGCAGTACTTC
TRBD2,TRBV20-1,many,TRBJ2-3,CSARDRVSGVGDTQYF,TGCAGTGCTAGAGATCGGGTTAGCGGGGTGGGGGATACGCAGTATTTT
TRBD1,TRBV11-1,NA,TRBJ2-7,CASSLGQGLYEQYF,TGTGCCAGCAGCTTAGGACAGGGGCTCTACGAGCAGTACTTC
NA,TRBV5-1,NA,TRBJ2-7,CASSRGGGYEQYF,TGCGCCAGCAGCCGCGGTGGGGGCTACGAGCAGTACTTC
TRBD2,TRBV4-1,NA,TRBJ2-1,CASSQDGAGVYNEQFF,TGCGCCAGCAGCCAAGACGGAGCGGGGGTCTACAATGAGCAGTTCTTC
NA,TRBV10-3,few,TRBJ1-1,CAISPSTGDTEAFF,TGTGCCATCAGTCCAAGTACTGGGGACACTGAAGCTTTCTTT
NA,TRBV6-2/TRBV6-3,many,TRBJ1-5,CASSPTDGYSNQPQHF,TGTGCCAGCAGCCCTACTGACGGTTATAGCAATCAGCCCCAGCATTTT
NA,TRBV5-1,many,TRBJ1-6,CASSTPDRGNSPLHF,TGCGCCAGCAGCACCCCAGACAGAGGGAATTCACCCCTCCACTTT
TRBD1,TRBV19,medium-sized,TRBJ2-7,CASSIGTGGTYEQYF,TGTGCCAGTAGTATAGGGACAGGGGGAACCTACGAGCAGTACTTC
TRBD1,TRBV20-1,few,TRBJ2-1,CSARQTGTSYNEQFF,TGCAGTGCTAGACAGACAGGGACCTCCTACAATGAGCAGTTCTTC
NA,TRBV20-1,few,TRBJ1-3,CSARERRATYSGNTIYF,TGCAGTGCTAGAGAGCGACGGGCAACGTACTCTGGAAACACCATATATTTT
NA,TRBV5-1,NA,TRBJ2-5,CASSLPGRETQYF,TGCGCCAGCAGCTTGCCGGGGCGCGAGACCCAGTACTTC
TRBD1,TRBV29-1,large,TRBJ2-7,CSGGRTGDTHEQYF,TGCAGCGGGGGACGAACAGGGGATACCCACGAGCAGTACTTC
NA,TRBV7-9,medium-sized,TRBJ2-6,CAIEEGYSGANVLTF,TGTGCCATAGAGGAGGGTTACTCTGGGGCCAACGTCCTGACTTTC
NA,TRBV12-3/TRBV12-4,few,TRBJ2-7,CASSLGGETYEQYF,TGTGCCAGCAGTTTAGGGGGGGAGACCTACGAGCAGTACTTC
NA,TRBV6-5,NA,TRBJ1-1,CASRNQGAAFF,TGTGCCAGCAGAAACCAGGGCGCGGCTTTCTTT
TRBD1,TRBV27,medium-sized,TRBJ1-5,CASRKGQPYSNQPQHF,TGTGCCAGCAGAAAGGGACAGCCTTATAGCAATCAGCCCCAGCATTTT
TRBD1,TRBV19,NA,TRBJ1-4,CASSIPMTGGKSEKLFF,TGTGCCAGTAGTATACCGATGACAGGGGGCAAGAGTGAAAAACTGTTTTTT
NA,TRBV21-1,NA,TRBJ1-5,CAILTGGGSNQPQHF,TGTGCCATCCTGACAGGGGGCGGTAGCAATCAGCCCCAGCATTTT
NA,TRBV21-1,NA,TRBJ2-7,CASSPHGPHYEQYF,TGTGCCAGCAGCCCCCACGGGCCGCACTACGAGCAGTACTTC
NA,TRBV20-1,few,TRBJ2-7,CSARDNYEQYF,TGCAGTGCTAGGGACAACTACGAGCAGTACTTC
NA,TRBV7-9,medium-sized,TRBJ2-3,CASSLVPASTDTQYF,TGTGCCAGCAGCTTAGTCCCAGCTAGCACAGATACGCAGTATTTT